These 19 T cell receptor beta chains were all obtained from the same sample, sequenced in a study of blood T cell repertoires in COVID-19 (dated by TCRdb to about 2020). Libraries were constructed by the immunoSEQ multiplex PCR assay. TCRdb re-hosts the immuneACCESS table, in-frame sequences only. Its copies lack some clones; in the studies checked, an unresolved V gene accounts for under half of them, and the cause for the rest is not known. The sample records about 220,000 clones, 88% of which are singletons. Just over 2.5% of the sample goes to the ten largest clones. Input material: PBMCs or T cells enriched from blood (not recorded which). Receptor source: a woman aged 25 to 39 who had recovered from COVID-19.

This chain uses TRBV5-1 with TRBJ2-3, with 15 bases identical to TRBD2. This CDR3 region has 18 residues. V shed 1 base and J 0 bases; nucleotides not matched to a gene: 3. Germline V CDR1 and CDR2: SGHRS, YFSETQ. For the CDR3, the DNA is TGCGCCAGCAGCTTGATCGGGACTAGCGGGGGGAGCACAGATACGCAGTATTTT. Residues: CASSLIGTSGGSTDTQYF.

The chain combines TRBV7-2 with TRBJ2-6; no firm D call. The CDR3 extends over 16 amino acids. Germline-derived CDR1 and CDR2 are SGHTA and FQGNSA. Trimming stripped 4 bases from V and 0 bases from J, with 10 bases between. The CDR3 region has the DNA TGTGCCAGCAGCTCTGTTAGACACTCTGGGGCCAACGTCCTGACTTTC. Translated: CASSSVRHSGANVLTF.

The V and J genes are TRBV7-9 and TRBJ2-1, with D possibly matching TRBD1 (6 bases). Trimming left V 3 bases short and J 8 bases short, with 14 bases between. The CDR3 extends over 14 amino acids. Germline CDR1 reads SEHNR; CDR2 reads FQNEAQ (reference sequence). CDR3 sequence: CASSFRGQRDEQFF. The CDR3 region has the DNA TGTGCCAGCAGCTTCCGCGGACAGCGTGATGAGCAGTTCTTC. Drawing the rest from reference TRBV7-9 and TRBJ2-1, the complete variable domain is DTGVSQNPRHKITKRGQNVTFRCDPISEHNRLYWYRQTLGQGPEFLTYFQNEAQLEKSRLLSDRFSAERPKGSFSTLEIQRTEQGDSAMYLCASSFRGQRDEQFFGPGTRLTVL.

The chain recombines TRBV4-2 with TRBJ2-1; perhaps TRBD2 as D (7 bases). Trimming left V 1 base short and J 2 bases short, with 12 bases between. The CDR3 is 16 residues long. Germline V lookup: CDR1 LGHNA, CDR2 YNFKEQ. CDR3 protein: CASSQGVGGAYNEQFF. CDR3 nucleotides: TGTGCCAGCAGCCAAGGAGTAGGGGGGGCCTACAATGAGCAGTTCTTC.

The chain has TRBV7-3 and TRBJ2-2, with 8 nucleotides matching TRBD2. Germline trimming cut 2 bases from V and 4 bases from J; bases unmatched to any gene: 12. CDR3 length: 18 residues. In germline, CDR1 is SGHTA, CDR2 FQGTGA. The CDR3: CASSLLSRGGRGTGELFF. The CDR3 bases are TGTGCCAGCAGCTTACTGTCCCGGGGGGGCCGTGGCACCGGGGAGCTGTTTTTT. Full variable domain (rest looked up from reference TRBV7-3 and TRBJ2-2): GAGVSQTPSNKVTEKGKYVELRCDPISGHTALYWYRQSLGQGPEFLIYFQGTGAADDSGLPNDRFFAVRPEGSVSTLKIQRTERGDSAVYLCASSLLSRGGRGTGELFFGEGSRLTVL.

CDR3 region: CASSSLPDTNYGYTF. The CDR3 DNA reads TGTGCCAGCAGTTCCCTCCCGGACACGAACTATGGCTACACCTTC. V is TRBV6-5 and J is TRBJ1-2; tentative D call: TRBD1 (5 bases). The CDR3 runs 15 residues. Germline V gene data show CDR1 as MNHEY and CDR2 as SVGAGI. Trimming took 4 bases from V and 2 from J, leaving 14 bases between them.

The chain uses TRBV4-1 and TRBJ2-3; 7 positions agree with TRBD1. V lost 0 bases to trimming and J lost 4 bases; unmatched junction nucleotides: 4. The germline V gene encodes CDR1 MGHRA and CDR2 YSYEKL. The CDR3 covers 15 residues. As DNA, the CDR3 is TGCGCCAGCAGCCAAGATATGACAGGGTCAGATACGCAGTATTTT. Amino acids: CASSQDMTGSDTQYF.

The rearrangement joins TRBV3-1 (or the pseudogene TRBV3-2) to TRBJ1-1; 8 nucleotides line up with TRBD1. Germline V gene data show CDR1 as LGHDT and CDR2 as YNNKEL (reference sequence). V was clipped by 4 bases and J by 3 bases; unmatched bases: 7. The CDR3 covers 15 residues. The CDR3 nucleotides are TGTGCCAGCAGCCTTACCCCGGACAGGGACACTGAAGCTTTCTTT. It is translated as CASSLTPDRDTEAFF.

The gene calls are TRBV13 and TRBJ2-7; 8 positions agree with TRBD1. The CDR3 covers 14 residues. The V and J ends lost 5 bases and 4 bases, in that order; junction bases with no gene match: 7. Germline lookup yields CDR1 PRHDT and CDR2 FYEKMQ (reference sequence). The chain's CDR3 is CASSLTGVVYEQYF. DNA of the CDR3: TGTGCCAGCAGCCTGACAGGGGTGGTTTACGAGCAGTACTTC.

This clone was seen only a few times. The chain uses TRBV5-1 and TRBJ1-1; the match to TRBD1 covers 8 bases. This CDR3 region has 17 residues. CDR1 is SGHRS, CDR2 YFSETQ, per germline. Losses at the gene ends were 0 bases for V and 4 bases for J; bases not matched to a gene: 11. In DNA, the CDR3 is TGCGCCAGCAGCTTGGATATCAGGGGGCGCGTAGGCACTGAAGCTTTCTTT. It translates to CASSLDIRGRVGTEAFF.

J is TRBJ2-2 and V is TRBV13, with D possibly being TRBD2 (6 bases). Trimming took 5 bases from V and 3 from J, leaving 19 bases between them. The CDR3 sequence is 17 residues long. CDR1 and CDR2 from the germline V gene are PRHDT and FYEKMQ (reference sequence). CDR3 nucleotides: TGTGCCAGCAGCCCAAAAGAACGGGGCGGGGACACCGGGGAGCTGTTTTTT. It codes for CASSPKERGGDTGELFF.

This chain links TRBV29-1 with TRBJ1-1; 7 bases align to TRBD1. J was trimmed by 4 bases and V by 6 bases; bases with no gene match: 5. This CDR3 has 12 amino acids. The germline CDR1 and CDR2 sequences are SQVTM and ANQGSEA. The CDR3 nucleotides are TGCAGCGTACACAGGGGCGGCACTGAAGCTTTCTTT. Translation gives CSVHRGGTEAFF.

V usage is TRBV4-3 and J usage is TRBJ1-6; no reliable D call. V shed 1 base and J shed 7 bases, with 11 bases lying between them. The V gene's germline CDR1 is LGHNA and CDR2 YSLEER. The CDR3 has 15 residues. The CDR3 nucleotides are TGCGCCAGCAGCCAAGCGCCAACTGAGAATTCACCCCTCCACTTT. Its protein product is CASSQAPTENSPLHF.

This chain uses TRBV7-9 with TRBJ1-1; 7 nucleotides align to TRBD1. Germline V gene sequence: CDR1 SEHNR, CDR2 FQNEAQ (reference sequence). The V segment lost 6 bases and the J segment 1 base; nucleotides outside the gene matches: 11. The length of the CDR3 is 16 residues. The CDR3: CASSPTGTHRNTEAFF. The CDR3 coding sequence is TGTGCCAGCAGTCCGACAGGGACTCACAGGAACACTGAAGCTTTCTTT. The full variable domain, in which reference TRBV7-9 and TRBJ1-1 provide the parts outside the CDR3, is DTGVSQNPRHKITKRGQNVTFRCDPISEHNRLYWYRQTLGQGPEFLTYFQNEAQLEKSRLLSDRFSAERPKGSFSTLEIQRTEQGDSAMYLCASSPTGTHRNTEAFFGQGTRLTVV.

CDR3 nucleotides: TGTGCCAGTAGTATCGGTGGACTCGGCGGGGGGGCGGTGTACGAGCAGTACTTC. Translating gives CASSIGGLGGGAVYEQYF. The gene calls are TRBV19 and TRBJ2-7, with 9 bases lining up with TRBD2. The CDR3 has 18 amino acids. The germline V gene encodes CDR1 LNHDA and CDR2 SQIVND (reference sequence). The V and J ends lost 3 bases and 4 bases, in that order; junction bases with no gene match: 16.

The V call is TRBV15, the J call TRBJ1-4; maybe TRBD1 (5 bases). This CDR3 contains 15 residues. Germline-derived CDR1 and CDR2 are LNHNV and YYDKDF (reference sequence). V lost 4 bases to trimming and J lost 7 bases, with 16 bases between them. The CDR3 region has the DNA TGTGCCACCAGCATGTGGGGGGGGTTCGGTGAAAAACTGTTTTTT. This translates into CATSMWGGFGEKLFF.

The chain combines TRBV5-1 with TRBJ2-3; 11 bases map to TRBD2. This CDR3 region has 16 residues. J gave up 4 bases and V 4 bases, and 8 bases lay outside the gene matches. Germline V gene data show CDR1 as SGHRS and CDR2 as YFSETQ. The CDR3 bases are TGCGCCAGCAGCGCCCCGGATAGCGGGGGGGCAGATACGCAGTATTTT. Translating it yields CASSAPDSGGADTQYF.

This chain connects TRBV7-9 to TRBJ2-7; tentatively, D is TRBD2 (5 bases). Trimming pared 1 base from V and 10 bases from J, leaving 11 bases between. This CDR3 has 12 amino acids. CDR1 SEHNR and CDR2 FQNEAQ come from the germline V gene (reference sequence). CDR3: CASSLGSGLQYF. The DNA for the CDR3 is TGTGCCAGCAGCTTAGGGTCAGGACTTCAGTACTTC.

The chain has TRBV7-2 and TRBJ1-1, with 7 bases that match TRBD1. The length of the CDR3 is 15 residues. Per the germline V gene, CDR1 is SGHTA and CDR2 is FQGNSA. V lost 1 base and J lost 7; bases outside the gene matches: 9. The CDR3, as DNA: TGTGCCAGCAGCTTAGAGGGCCGTGACAGGGATGAAGCTTTCTTT. Translating gives CASSLEGRDRDEAFF. Supplemented by reference TRBV7-2 and TRBJ1-1, the full variable domain reads GAGVSQSPSNKVTEKGKDVELRCDPISGHTALYWYRQSLGQGLEFLIYFQGNSAPDKSGLPSDRFSAERTGGSVSTLTIQRTQQEDSAVYLCASSLEGRDRDEAFFGQGTRLTVV.